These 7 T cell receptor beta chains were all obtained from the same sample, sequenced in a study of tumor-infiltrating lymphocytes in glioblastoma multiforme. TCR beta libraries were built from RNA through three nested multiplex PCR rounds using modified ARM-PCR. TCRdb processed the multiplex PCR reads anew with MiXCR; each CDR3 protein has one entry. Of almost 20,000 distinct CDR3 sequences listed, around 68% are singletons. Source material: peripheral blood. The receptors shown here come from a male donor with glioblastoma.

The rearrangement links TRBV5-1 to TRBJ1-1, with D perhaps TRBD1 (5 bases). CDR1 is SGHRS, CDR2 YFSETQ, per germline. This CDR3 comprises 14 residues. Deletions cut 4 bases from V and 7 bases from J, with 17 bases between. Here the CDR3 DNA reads TGCGCCAGCAGCCCAAACCAGACAGAAGATGAAGCTTTCTTT. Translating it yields CASSPNQTEDEAFF.

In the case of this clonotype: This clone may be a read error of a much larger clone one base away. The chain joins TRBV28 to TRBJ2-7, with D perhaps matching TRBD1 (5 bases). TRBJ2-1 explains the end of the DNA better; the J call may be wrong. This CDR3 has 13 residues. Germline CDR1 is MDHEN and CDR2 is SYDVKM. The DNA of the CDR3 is TGTGCCAGCAGTTCTGGGGCGGCGAACGAGCAGTTCTTC. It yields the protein CASSSGAANEQFF.

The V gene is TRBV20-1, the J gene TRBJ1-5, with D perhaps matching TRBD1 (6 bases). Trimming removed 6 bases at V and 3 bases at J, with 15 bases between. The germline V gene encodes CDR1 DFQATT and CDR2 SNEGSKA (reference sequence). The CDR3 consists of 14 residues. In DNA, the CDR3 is TGCAGTGCGCGCGCTGGGGGCAACAATCAGCCCCAGCATTTT. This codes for CSARAGGNNQPQHF.

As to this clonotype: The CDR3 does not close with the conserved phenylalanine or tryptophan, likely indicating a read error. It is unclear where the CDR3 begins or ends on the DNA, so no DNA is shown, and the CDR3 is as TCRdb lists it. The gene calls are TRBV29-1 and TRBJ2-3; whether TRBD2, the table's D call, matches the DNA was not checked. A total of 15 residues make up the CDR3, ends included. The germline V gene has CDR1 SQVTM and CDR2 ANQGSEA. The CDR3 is CSVEDGTSSTDTHYL.

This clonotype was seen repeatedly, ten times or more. CDR3 coding DNA: TGTGCCTGGAGCCGAGGACAGGGAAAATACGAGCAGTACTTC. Protein: CAWSRGQGKYEQYF. This chain connects TRBV30 to TRBJ2-7; 8 bases are a match to TRBD1. This CDR3 has 14 amino acids. The germline V gene has CDR1 GTSNPN and CDR2 SVGIG (reference sequence). With V trimmed by 3 bases and J by 4 bases, 8 bases remained unmatched.

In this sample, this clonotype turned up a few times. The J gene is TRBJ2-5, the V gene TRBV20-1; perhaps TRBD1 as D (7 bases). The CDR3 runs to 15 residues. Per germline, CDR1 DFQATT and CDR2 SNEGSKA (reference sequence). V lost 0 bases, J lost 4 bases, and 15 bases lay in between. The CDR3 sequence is CSAREGSRGAETQYF. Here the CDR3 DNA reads TGCAGTGCTAGAGAAGGTTCCAGGGGGGCAGAGACCCAGTACTTC.

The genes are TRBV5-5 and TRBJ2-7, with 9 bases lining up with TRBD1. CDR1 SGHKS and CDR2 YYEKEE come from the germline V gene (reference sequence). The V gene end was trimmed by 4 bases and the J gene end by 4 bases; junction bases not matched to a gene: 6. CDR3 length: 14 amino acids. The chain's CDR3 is CASSVQGAAYEQYF. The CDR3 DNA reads TGTGCCAGCAGCGTACAGGGGGCTGCGTACGAGCAGTACTTC.